This is a list of T cell receptor beta chains from one sample in a study of CD8 T cells in ankylosing spondylitis. TCRdb processed the 5' RACE reads anew with MiXCR; each CDR3 protein has one entry. The sample has about 220,000 distinct CDR3 sequences; under 12% are singletons. Sequencing was carried out using blood, either unsorted or a sorted T cell fraction (not recorded which). Receptor source: a male donor with ankylosing spondylitis or in good health (not recorded which). CDR3s include the opening cysteine and the closing phenylalanine or tryptophan. Each record gives: J gene, clone size, V gene, D gene, CDR3 protein, CDR3 DNA. D genes are given only for firm matches. Size is stated for part of the rows, as once, few or many counts, or as a class when the clone is expanded.

J gene: TRBJ1-5; clone size: -; V gene: TRBV28; D gene: -; CDR3 protein: CASSLFGGGNQPHHF; CDR3 DNA: -
J gene: TRBJ2-3; clone size: few; V gene: TRBV12-3/TRBV12-4; D gene: TRBD2; CDR3 protein: CAGASGGYTDTQYF; CDR3 DNA: TGTGCCGGAGCTAGCGGGGGGTACACAGATACGCAGTATTTT
J gene: TRBJ2-1; clone size: many; V gene: TRBV29-1; D gene: -; CDR3 protein: CSGRGTAYNEQFF; CDR3 DNA: TGCAGCGGGCGGGGAACCGCTTACAATGAGCAGTTCTTC
J gene: TRBJ1-1; clone size: many; V gene: TRBV5-1; D gene: -; CDR3 protein: CASRRENTEAFF; CDR3 DNA: TGCGCCAGCAGGAGAGAGAACACTGAAGCTTTCTTT
J gene: TRBJ2-5; clone size: many; V gene: TRBV5-6; D gene: -; CDR3 protein: CASSPRRGETQYF; CDR3 DNA: TGTGCCAGCAGCCCAAGGAGGGGAGAGACCCAGTACTTC
J gene: TRBJ2-3; clone size: many; V gene: TRBV12-3/TRBV12-4; D gene: -; CDR3 protein: CASSSSRIDTQYF; CDR3 DNA: TGTGCCAGCAGTTCTAGCCGCATAGATACGCAGTATTTT
J gene: TRBJ2-1; clone size: -; V gene: TRBV24-1; D gene: -; CDR3 protein: CATSDGRVTYNEQFF; CDR3 DNA: TGTGCCACCAGTGACGGCAGGGTCACCTACAATGAGCAGTTCTTC
J gene: TRBJ1-1; clone size: many; V gene: TRBV2; D gene: -; CDR3 protein: CASRAGELGGTEAFF; CDR3 DNA: TGTGCCAGCAGGGCAGGGGAATTAGGGGGCACTGAAGCTTTCTTT
J gene: TRBJ2-3; clone size: many; V gene: TRBV7-9; D gene: -; CDR3 protein: CASSSLRTAATDTQYF; CDR3 DNA: TGTGCCAGCAGCTCGCTTCGGACGGCGGCCACAGATACGCAGTATTTT
J gene: TRBJ1-1; clone size: many; V gene: TRBV12-3/TRBV12-4; D gene: -; CDR3 protein: CASSFISTPQGANTEAFF; CDR3 DNA: TGTGCCAGCAGTTTTATATCCACCCCTCAGGGTGCGAACACTGAAGCTTTCTTT